This T cell receptor beta chain was sequenced for a study of spatial heterogeneity in lung cancer (dated by TCRdb to the late 2010s). In terms of the full investigation: Beta-chain transcripts were consistently detected in greater numbers than alpha-chain transcripts, which likely reflects a higher abundance of beta-chain transcripts. In tumor regions, TCR transcript counts showed a strong correlation with a T cell transcriptional module score derived from matched bulk RNA-seq. In the raw uncorrected reads, each unique combination of TCR and UMI appeared on average more than ten times. TCR alpha and beta repertoires were quantitatively compared across multiple tumor regions, matched nontumor lung and blood in non-small cell lung cancer. Nonsynonymous mutation counts, determined by whole-exome sequencing of tumor tissue, were related to TCR repertoire features. Both alpha and beta chains were TCR-sequenced in samples taken at surgery, namely 220 tumor regions, around 61 matched nontumor lung samples and 55 to 60 PBMC samples.

This clonotype occurred many times. Its antigen is still unknown. Per-base quality was not reported, and no clone a single base away is much larger than it. Since the library was made to target alpha chains, this beta chain is a stray read and its abundance is not meaningful. Counted from cysteine to phenylalanine, this CDR3 has 12 amino acids. CDR3 DNA is the only sequence kept; it has 36 bases, read in frame from the first base. V was cut back by 6 bases and J by 7 bases, leaving a gap of 10 bases between them. Sequences ENHRY (CDR1) and SYGVKD (CDR2) are obtained from the germline V gene. The meaning of the sample's time point label: sample taken at primary tumor resection. The donors were 65 to 85 patients from the lung TRACERx cohort who had early-stage, untreated non-small cell lung cancer. TCR sequencing used whole RNA extracted from tumor and nontumor lung tissue, or from cryopreserved PBMC samples, without cell sorting. Patients were selected for TCR sequencing only if sufficient RNA was available from at least two tumor regions. Before being selected, tumor and adjacent nontumor lung specimens were reviewed by a lung pathologist.

Receptor libraries were prepared by 5' RACE. Sequencing took place on a NextSeq 500. To allow correction of PCR and sequencing errors, the TCR library protocol tagged every TCR cDNA molecule with a unique molecular identifier. On the study's bioinformatics: Decombinator tools were used for TCR identification, UMI-based error correction and CDR3 extraction. Expanded TCRs were defined as those above a frequency of 2 per 1,000, corresponding to the top 1% of the tumor frequency distribution. Expanded tumor TCRs statistically deemed absent (corrected P<0.05) from at least one tumor region were classed as regional, and all other expanded tumor TCRs were classed as ubiquitous. Each repertoire was subsampled 100 times to 5,000 TCRs, after which Renyi diversity was computed with the R vegan package. To build CDR3 similarity networks, amino acid triplet string-kernel similarity was used, and CDR3s were connected when their pairwise similarity was above 0.82. The public reads were reprocessed in TCRdb via fastp at Q25 and MiXCR, keeping in-frame beta chains. Rows with a matching CDR3 protein are joined into one entry that keeps the most common DNA and genes. The authors' filters were not applied to this entry. For this sample the table gives some 2,000 distinct CDR3 sequences, of which around a fifth were detected only once. The ten largest clones take up around 25% of the sample.

The investigation overall reported the following: Additional single-cell paired TCR alpha and beta sequencing was considered necessary to confirm, at a functional level, the hypothesis that regional TCRs recognize regional mutations. The number of expanded intratumoral alpha and beta TCRs correlated with the tumor nonsynonymous mutation count. TCR-seq coverage of tumor T cells was estimated at only roughly 7.7% for alpha chains and around 13% for beta chains. Counts of ubiquitous and regional expanded TCRs correlated with counts of ubiquitous and regional nonsynonymous mutations, respectively.

The chain employs TRBV10-3 and TRBJ1-3, with the D gene not clear enough to name. The starting material was lung tumor tissue, obtained at surgery. The TCR was taken from a male donor with early-stage non-small cell lung cancer. For the CDR3, the sequence is CAISGEGNTIYF. At the DNA level, the sequence is TGTGCCATCAGCGGTGAAGGGAACACCATATATTTT.